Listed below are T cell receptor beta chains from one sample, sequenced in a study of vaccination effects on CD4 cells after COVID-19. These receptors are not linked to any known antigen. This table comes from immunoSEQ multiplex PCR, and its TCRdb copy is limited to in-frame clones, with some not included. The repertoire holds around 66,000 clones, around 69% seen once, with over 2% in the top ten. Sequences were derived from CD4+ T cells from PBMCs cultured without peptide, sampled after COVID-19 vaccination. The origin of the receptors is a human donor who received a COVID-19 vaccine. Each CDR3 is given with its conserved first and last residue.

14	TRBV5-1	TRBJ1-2	CASSEGQGNYGYTF
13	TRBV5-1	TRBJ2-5	CASRGGVEETQYF
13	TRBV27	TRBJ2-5	CASRAVAGGGTYF
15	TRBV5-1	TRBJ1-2	CASSLDTLGAAGYTF
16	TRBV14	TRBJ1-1	CASSQGTGGAILKAFF
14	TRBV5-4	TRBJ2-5	CASSPPGSPETQYF
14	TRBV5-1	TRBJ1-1	CASSPGQAGTEAFF
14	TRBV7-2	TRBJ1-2	CASSPRDRVYGYTF
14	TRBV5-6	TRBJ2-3	CASSRKDGTDTQYF
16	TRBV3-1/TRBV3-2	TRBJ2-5	CASSHPIRTGGETQYF
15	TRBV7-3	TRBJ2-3	CASSLDGGEADTQYF
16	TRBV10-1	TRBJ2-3	CASSDRQPASTDTQYF
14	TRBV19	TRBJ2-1	CASSRIGGGNEQFF
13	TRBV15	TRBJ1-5	CATSRATVRPQHF
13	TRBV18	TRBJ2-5	CASSLNFQETQYF
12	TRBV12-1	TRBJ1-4	CASSRYHEKLFF
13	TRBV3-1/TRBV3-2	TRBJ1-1	CASSPYSVTEAFF
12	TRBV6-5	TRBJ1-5	CASTRSNQPQHF